This T cell receptor beta chain comes out of a study of blood T cells in healthy people across ages. Study outcomes and limitations: The long-lived group displayed more naive CD4+ cells, plus higher diversity, than the aged donors did.

Sample-barcoded 5' priming and a J-beta primer mix drove a second PCR of 7 to 11 cycles. TCRdb called the 5' RACE reads again in MiXCR, with one record for every CDR3 protein. The data hold 700,000 to 900,000 distinct CDR3 sequences, with roughly 25% observed a single time. For this clonotype: As yet, its antigen is unknown.

Individuals who donated were healthy Caucasians from Russia aged about 6 to 95. This same sample was also part of a study on T cells of mothers and their children. From that paper: Overlap ran slightly, non-significantly higher for related than unrelated mother-child pairs.

The sequenced material came from blood. The origin of this receptor is a boy aged 5-17 years in good health.

The CDR3 sequence is CAINPGLALNEQFF. In DNA, the CDR3 is TGTGCCATCAACCCGGGACTAGCTCTCAATGAGCAGTTCTTC. The chain links TRBV10-3 to TRBJ2-1, with TRBD2 matching over 9 bases. Losses at the gene ends were 7 bases for V and 6 bases for J; bases not matched to a gene: 7. The CDR3 has 14 amino acids. Germline CDR1 ENHRY, CDR2 SYGVKD.